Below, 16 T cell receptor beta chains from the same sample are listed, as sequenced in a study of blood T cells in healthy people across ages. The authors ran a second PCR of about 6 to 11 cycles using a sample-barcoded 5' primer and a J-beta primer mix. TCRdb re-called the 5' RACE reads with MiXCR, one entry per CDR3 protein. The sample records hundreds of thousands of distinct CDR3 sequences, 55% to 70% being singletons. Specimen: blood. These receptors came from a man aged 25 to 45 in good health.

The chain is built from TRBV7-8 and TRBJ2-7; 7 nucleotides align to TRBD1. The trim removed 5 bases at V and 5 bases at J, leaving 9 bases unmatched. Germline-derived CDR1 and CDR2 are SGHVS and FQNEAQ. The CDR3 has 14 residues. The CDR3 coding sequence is TGTGCCAGCAGCCGAGGACAGGAAGGACACGAGCAGTACTTC. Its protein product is CASSRGQEGHEQYF. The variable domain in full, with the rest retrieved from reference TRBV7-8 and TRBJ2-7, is GAGVSQSPRYKVAKRGQDVALRCDPISGHVSLFWYQQALGQGPEFLTYFQNEAQLDKSGLPSDRFFAERPEGSVSTLKIQRTQQEDSAVYLCASSRGQEGHEQYFGPGTRLTVT.

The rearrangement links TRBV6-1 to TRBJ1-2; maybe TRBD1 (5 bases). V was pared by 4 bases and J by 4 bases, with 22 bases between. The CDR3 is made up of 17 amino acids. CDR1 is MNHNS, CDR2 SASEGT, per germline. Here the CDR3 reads CASSGGDGTRAPYGYTF. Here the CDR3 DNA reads TGTGCCAGCAGTGGTGGGGATGGGACGCGAGCCCCCTATGGCTACACCTTC.

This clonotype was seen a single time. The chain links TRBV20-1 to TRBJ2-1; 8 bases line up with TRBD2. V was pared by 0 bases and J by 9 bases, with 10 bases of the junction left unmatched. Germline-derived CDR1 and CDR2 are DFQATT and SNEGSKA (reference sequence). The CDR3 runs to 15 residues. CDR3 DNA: TGCAGTGCTAGAGATTCCAGCGGGGGTCTCGGTGAGCAGTTCTTC. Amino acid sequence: CSARDSSGGLGEQFF.

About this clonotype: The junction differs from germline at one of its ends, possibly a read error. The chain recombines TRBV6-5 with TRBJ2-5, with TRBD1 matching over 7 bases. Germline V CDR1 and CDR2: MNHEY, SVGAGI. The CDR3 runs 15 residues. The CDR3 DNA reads TGTGCCAGCAGTTACGAGACAGGGACCCAAAAGACCCAGTACTTC. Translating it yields CASSYETGTQKTQYF.

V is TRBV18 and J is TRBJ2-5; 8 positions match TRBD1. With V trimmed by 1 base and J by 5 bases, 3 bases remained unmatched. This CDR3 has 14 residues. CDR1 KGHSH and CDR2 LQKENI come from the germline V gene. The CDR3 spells CASSPRWDRETQYF. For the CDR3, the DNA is TGTGCCAGCTCACCACGATGGGACAGGGAGACCCAGTACTTC.

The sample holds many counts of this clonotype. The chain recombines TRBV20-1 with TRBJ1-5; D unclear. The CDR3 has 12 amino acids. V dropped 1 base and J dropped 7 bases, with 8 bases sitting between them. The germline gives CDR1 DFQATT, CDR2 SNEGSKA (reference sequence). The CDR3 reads CSARVPVQPQHF. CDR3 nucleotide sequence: TGCAGTGCTAGAGTCCCCGTGCAGCCCCAGCATTTT.

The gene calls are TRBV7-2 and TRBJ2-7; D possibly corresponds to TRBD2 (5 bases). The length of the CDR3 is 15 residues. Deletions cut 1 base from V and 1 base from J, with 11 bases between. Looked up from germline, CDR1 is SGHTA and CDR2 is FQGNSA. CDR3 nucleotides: TGTGCCAGCAGCTTAGGTGCGGGTTCTTCCTACGAGCAGTACTTC. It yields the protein CASSLGAGSSYEQYF. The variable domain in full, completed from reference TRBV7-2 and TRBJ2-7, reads GAGVSQSPSNKVTEKGKDVELRCDPISGHTALYWYRQSLGQGLEFLIYFQGNSAPDKSGLPSDRFSAERTGGSVSTLTIQRTQQEDSAVYLCASSLGAGSSYEQYFGPGTRLTVT.

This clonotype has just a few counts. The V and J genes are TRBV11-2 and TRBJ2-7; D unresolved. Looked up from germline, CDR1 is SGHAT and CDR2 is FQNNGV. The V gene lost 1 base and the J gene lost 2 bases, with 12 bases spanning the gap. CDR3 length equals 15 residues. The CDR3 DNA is TGTGCCAGCAGCTTAGCCCCCGACCGCGCCTACGAGCAGTACTTC. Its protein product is CASSLAPDRAYEQYF.

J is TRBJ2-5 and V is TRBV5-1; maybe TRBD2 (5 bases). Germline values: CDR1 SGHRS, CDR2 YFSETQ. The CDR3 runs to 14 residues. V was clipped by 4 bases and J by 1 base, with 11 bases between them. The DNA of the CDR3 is TGCGCCAGCAGCACCGCCGGGATCCAAGAGACCCAGTACTTC. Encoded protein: CASSTAGIQETQYF.

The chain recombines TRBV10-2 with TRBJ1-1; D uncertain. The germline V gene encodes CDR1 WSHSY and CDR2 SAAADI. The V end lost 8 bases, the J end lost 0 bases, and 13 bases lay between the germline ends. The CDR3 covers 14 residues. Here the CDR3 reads CASCGDGMNTEAFF. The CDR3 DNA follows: TGCGCCAGCTGTGGAGACGGTATGAACACTGAAGCTTTCTTT.

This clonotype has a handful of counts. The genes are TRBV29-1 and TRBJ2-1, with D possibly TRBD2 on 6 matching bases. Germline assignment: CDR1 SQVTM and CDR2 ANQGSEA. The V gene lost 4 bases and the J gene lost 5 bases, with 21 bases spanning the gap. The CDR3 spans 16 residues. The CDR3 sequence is CSVGRVWGEDDNEQFF. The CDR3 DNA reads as TGCAGCGTTGGCCGTGTCTGGGGGGAGGACGACAATGAGCAGTTCTTC.

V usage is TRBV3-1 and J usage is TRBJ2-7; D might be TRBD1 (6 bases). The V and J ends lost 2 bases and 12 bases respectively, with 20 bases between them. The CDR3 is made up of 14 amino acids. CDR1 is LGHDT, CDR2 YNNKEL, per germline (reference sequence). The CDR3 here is CASSQQGIQETRYF. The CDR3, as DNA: TGTGCCAGCAGCCAACAGGGGATTCAAGAGACCCGGTACTTC.

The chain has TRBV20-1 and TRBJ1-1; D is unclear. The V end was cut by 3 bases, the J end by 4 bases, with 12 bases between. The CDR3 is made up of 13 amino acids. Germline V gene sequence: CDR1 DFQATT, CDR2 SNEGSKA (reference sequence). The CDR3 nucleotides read TGCAGTGCTAGTTGGGATACCTTCACTGAAGCTTTCTTT. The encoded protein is CSASWDTFTEAFF.

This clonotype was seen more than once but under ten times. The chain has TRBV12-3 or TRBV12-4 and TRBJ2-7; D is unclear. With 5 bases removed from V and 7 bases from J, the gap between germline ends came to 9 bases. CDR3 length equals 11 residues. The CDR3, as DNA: TGTGCCAGCAGTAACGACGGGGAGCAGTACTTC. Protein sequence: CASSNDGEQYF.

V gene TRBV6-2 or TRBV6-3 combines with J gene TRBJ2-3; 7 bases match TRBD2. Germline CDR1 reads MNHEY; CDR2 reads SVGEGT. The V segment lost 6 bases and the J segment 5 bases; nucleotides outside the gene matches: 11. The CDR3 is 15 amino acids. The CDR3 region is CASRQAGPPGDTQYF. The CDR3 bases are TGTGCCAGCAGGCAAGCGGGGCCACCCGGAGATACGCAGTATTTT.

CDR3 sequence (DNA): TGCGCCAGCAGCGTGAACCCCGGGGGAGCCCAGCATTTT. Translating gives CASSVNPGGAQHF. The chain is built from TRBV5-1 and TRBJ1-5; perhaps TRBD1 as D (5 bases). Germline values: CDR1 SGHRS, CDR2 YFSETQ. Trimming cost V 4 bases and J 11 bases, with 16 bases left between them. CDR3 size: 13 residues. The whole variable domain, remainder taken from reference TRBV5-1 and TRBJ1-5, is KAGVTQTPRYLIKTRGQQVTLSCSPISGHRSVSWYQQTPGQGLQFLFEYFSETQRNKGNFPGRFSGRQFSNSRSEMNVSTLELGDSALYLCASSVNPGGAQHFGDGTRLSIL.